The next 14 T cell receptor beta chains were all read from a single sample in a study of technical replicates of blood from a handful of donors. Only in-frame clones appear in the TCRdb table, and some are missing; sequencing was by immunoSEQ multiplex PCR. The sample contains 55,000 to 75,000 clones, around 92% of which appear only once. The sample was PBMCs. These receptors were obtained from a human donor in good health. Some clones in this sample may be carry-over from other donors' samples.

The chain employs TRBV7-2 and TRBJ2-5, with 11 bases that match TRBD2. The V segment lost 5 bases and the J segment 1 base; nucleotides outside the gene matches: 6. CDR1 and CDR2 from the germline V gene are SGHTA and FQGNSA. The CDR3 length is 16 residues. The CDR3, as DNA: TGTGCCAGCAGCGATAAACTAGCGGGGGCCCAAGAGACCCAGTACTTC. The encoded protein is CASSDKLAGAQETQYF.

The chain links TRBV5-6 to TRBJ2-3, with D perhaps matching TRBD2 (8 bases). The CDR3 extends over 17 amino acids. Germline V lookup: CDR1 SGHDT, CDR2 YYEEEE. V lost 5 bases and J lost 1, with 20 bases in between. The DNA of the CDR3 is TGTGCCAGCAGGACATCGGACAGGCGGGAGGGCACAGATACGCAGTATTTT. Amino acids: CASRTSDRREGTDTQYF.

The chain is built from TRBV5-4 and TRBJ1-1, with D tentatively TRBD1 (6 bases). The V end lost 3 bases, the J end lost 1 base, and 10 bases lay between the germline ends. The germline gives CDR1 SGHNT, CDR2 YYREEE (reference sequence). This CDR3 is built from 14 residues. For the CDR3, the DNA is TGTGCCAGCAGCTCCTCCAGGGGGAACACTGAAGCTTTCTTT. Protein: CASSSSRGNTEAFF.

This chain joins TRBV4-1 and TRBJ2-3, with TRBD2 matching 13 bases. This CDR3 is 16 amino acids long. In germline, CDR1 is MGHRA, CDR2 YSYEKL. Unmatched junction bases numbered 5, after V lost 2 bases and J lost 6 bases. CDR3 protein: CASSQPTSGRIDTQYF. The CDR3 DNA follows: TGCGCCAGCAGCCAACCGACTAGCGGGAGGATCGATACGCAGTATTTT.

The genes are TRBV7-2 and TRBJ2-2; maybe TRBD2 (7 bases). The CDR3 has 14 residues. The germline V and J ends were trimmed by 3 bases and 7 bases, with 12 bases remaining between them. The germline gives CDR1 SGHTA, CDR2 FQGNSA. The chain's CDR3 is CASSLGAGDGELFF. The CDR3 DNA sequence: TGTGCCAGCAGCTTGGGGGCGGGGGACGGGGAGCTGTTTTTT. The full variable domain, its missing parts supplied by reference TRBV7-2 and TRBJ2-2, is GAGVSQSPSNKVTEKGKDVELRCDPISGHTALYWYRQSLGQGLEFLIYFQGNSAPDKSGLPSDRFSAERTGGSVSTLTIQRTQQEDSAVYLCASSLGAGDGELFFGEGSRLTVL.

The chain uses TRBV5-4 and TRBJ2-5; 8 nucleotides line up with TRBD1. This CDR3 is 14 amino acids long. The germline V gene has CDR1 SGHNT and CDR2 YYREEE (reference sequence). V trimming: 3 bases; J trimming: 2 bases; junction bases outside the gene matches: 3. The CDR3 here is CASSYGQGQETQYF. In nucleotides, the CDR3 is TGTGCCAGCAGCTATGGACAGGGACAAGAGACCCAGTACTTC.

V usage is TRBV6-6 and J usage is TRBJ2-7, with D possibly TRBD1 on 5 matching bases. The V end was cut by 2 bases, the J end by 0 bases, with 11 bases between. The CDR3 extends over 15 amino acids. Germline V lookup: CDR1 MNHNY, CDR2 SVGAGI (reference sequence). CDR3 in DNA: TGTGCCAGCAGTTACGATAGGGGCCCCTCCTACGAGCAGTACTTC. This encodes CASSYDRGPSYEQYF.

This chain uses TRBV5-8 with TRBJ2-5, with TRBD2 matching 13 bases. The junction had 7 bases not matched to a gene; V was cut back by 3 bases and J by 5 bases. Germline CDR1 and CDR2: SGHTS and YDEGEE. The length of the CDR3 is 16 residues. CDR3 amino acids: CASSWGTSGIGETQYF. The CDR3 coding sequence is TGTGCCAGCAGCTGGGGGACTAGCGGGATTGGTGAGACCCAGTACTTC.

This chain connects TRBV10-3 to TRBJ2-5; tentatively, D is TRBD2 (5 bases). This CDR3 has 14 residues. The germline V and J ends were trimmed by 0 bases and 7 bases, with 12 bases remaining between them. Germline V gives CDR1 ENHRY, CDR2 SYGVKD. The chain's CDR3 is CAISESWPGRTQYF. CDR3 sequence (DNA): TGTGCCATCAGTGAGTCTTGGCCGGGGAGGACCCAGTACTTC.

The chain couples TRBV25-1 to TRBJ2-7, with TRBD1 identical over 9 bases. V lost 2 bases to trimming and J lost 1 base; unmatched junction nucleotides: 3. Germline V lookup: CDR1 MGHDK, CDR2 SYGVNS. CDR3 size: 15 residues. CDR3 in amino acids: CASSETGGPSYEQYF. The CDR3 region has the DNA TGTGCCAGCAGTGAAACAGGGGGCCCTTCCTACGAGCAGTACTTC.

The chain uses TRBV6-1 and TRBJ1-1; no clear D gene. The CDR3 is made up of 10 amino acids. Germline CDR1 is MNHNS and CDR2 is SASEGT. V was shortened by 7 bases and J by 8 bases, with 8 bases between the two germline ends. In DNA, the CDR3 is TGTGCCAGCACCGAGGTAGAAGCTTTCTTT. It translates to CASTEVEAFF.

V gene TRBV4-2 combines with J gene TRBJ1-2; D gene uncertain. Trimming stripped 1 base from V and 2 bases from J, with 14 bases between. The CDR3 covers 16 residues. Germline lookup yields CDR1 LGHNA and CDR2 YNFKEQ. The CDR3 here is CASSQVTGISNYGYTF. CDR3 DNA sequence: TGTGCCAGCAGCCAAGTTACCGGGATATCCAACTATGGCTACACCTTC.

J is TRBJ2-2 and V is TRBV7-9, with 9 positions matching TRBD2. CDR1 SEHNR and CDR2 FQNEAQ come from the germline V gene (reference sequence). V shed 6 bases, J shed 5 bases, and the junction held 10 bases outside the gene matches. This CDR3 spans 16 amino acids. CDR3 loop: CASRSGGTSGTGELFF. The DNA for the CDR3 is TGTGCCAGCAGGTCGGGGGGCACTAGCGGGACCGGGGAGCTGTTTTTT.

To note about this clone: Other nucleotide sequences from this sample produce the same CDR3. This sequence joins TRBV5-5 and TRBJ2-3, with D hard to call. V was clipped by 2 bases and J by 1 base, with 5 bases between them. The length of the CDR3 is 13 residues. CDR1 SGHKS and CDR2 YYEKEE come from the germline V gene (reference sequence). The CDR3 DNA follows: TGTGCCAGCAGCTTCCCGGGCACAGATACGCAGTATTTT. Encoded protein: CASSFPGTDTQYF.